The sequence of this T cell receptor beta chain was determined in a study of cytomegalovirus exposure and HLA in healthy donors. The PCR used 60 Vbeta and 13 Jbeta primers. Data came from immunoSEQ multiplex PCR; TCRdb stores just in-frame clones and leaves some out. The table includes some 150,000 clones, about two thirds detected once. Trimming took off 1 base at V and 3 bases at J, with 10 bases between the two ends. The CDR3 is 14 amino acids. Germline loops: CDR1 MNHNS, CDR2 SASEGT. Sequencing used PBMCs. This receptor was obtained from a woman in her 30s in good health and CMV-seronegative. The chain combines TRBV6-1 with TRBJ2-7; weak D call: TRBD2 (6 bases). The CDR3 loop reads CASSEGLADYEQYF. The CDR3 coding sequence is TGTGCCAGCAGTGAAGGTTTAGCGGACTACGAGCAGTACTTC.